A single sample gave rise to the 29 T cell receptor beta chains below, sequenced in a study of OX40 agonist ivuxolimab in advanced cancers. Receptors were amplified or captured by the immunoSEQ multiplex PCR assay. The table was pulled from immuneACCESS by TCRdb, which kept in-frame rearrangements only. Such tables lose some clones; where checked, under half of the loss comes from unresolved V genes, and the rest has no known cause. The sample table lists about 61,000 clones, about nine tenths of them with a count of one. The top ten clones comprise over 15% of the sample. This material consisted of CD4+ or CD8+ T cells sorted from blood, taken in a trial of the OX40 agonist ivuxolimab. The receptors here all came from an adult with an advanced solid tumor such as melanoma, head and neck, liver or kidney cancer.

The rearrangement links TRBV2 to TRBJ2-3, with D perhaps given as TRBD1 or TRBD2 (5 bases each). Trimming left V 2 bases short and J 2 bases short, with 17 bases between. CDR1 and CDR2 from the germline V gene are SNHLY and FYNNEI. This CDR3 is 17 amino acids long. This chain's CDR3 is CASSESWAGAPTDTQYF. The DNA of the CDR3 is TGTGCCAGCAGTGAATCATGGGCCGGGGCCCCCACAGATACGCAGTATTTT.

The V gene is TRBV9, the J gene TRBJ2-2; 9 nucleotides align to TRBD2. V trimming: 3 bases; J trimming: 6 bases; junction bases outside the gene matches: 18. This CDR3 comprises 19 residues. Per the germline V gene, CDR1 is SGDLS and CDR2 is YYNGEE. Written as DNA, the CDR3 is TGTGCCAGCAGCGGATCGGTGGGCGGGAGGGCGACGGTCTCCGGGGAGCTGTTTTTT. Protein: CASSGSVGGRATVSGELFF.

The rearrangement links TRBV19 to TRBJ2-1; no firm D call. The germline gives CDR1 LNHDA, CDR2 SQIVND (reference sequence). Trimming removed 7 bases from V and 0 bases from J, with 7 bases in between. The CDR3 runs to 13 residues. As DNA, the CDR3 is TGTGCCAGTACGTCAAGCTCCTACAATGAGCAGTTCTTC. Residues: CASTSSSYNEQFF. Variable domain in full (rest from reference TRBV19 and TRBJ2-1): DGGITQSPKYLFRKEGQNVTLSCEQNLNHDAMYWYRQDPGQGLRLIYYSQIVNDFQKGDIAEGYSVSREKKESFPLTVTSAQKNPTAFYLCASTSSSYNEQFFGPGTRLTVL.

The V gene is TRBV6-5, the J gene TRBJ2-1; TRBD2 agrees at 8 bases. The germline gives CDR1 MNHEY, CDR2 SVGAGI. The CDR3 sequence is 15 residues long. V shed 2 bases and J 2 bases; nucleotides not matched to a gene: 2. The CDR3 DNA is TGTGCCAGCAGTTACCGGGGGGGAGCCTACAATGAGCAGTTCTTC. It encodes CASSYRGGAYNEQFF.

This clone is a singleton in its sample. The gene calls are TRBV6-6 and TRBJ2-7; maybe TRBD1 (5 bases). Trimming pared 0 bases from V and 0 bases from J, leaving 9 bases between. The CDR3 sequence is 15 residues long. The germline gives CDR1 MNHNY, CDR2 SVGAGI (reference sequence). CDR3 residues: CASSYSTGFSYEQYF. As DNA, the CDR3 is TGTGCCAGCAGTTACTCCACAGGCTTCTCCTACGAGCAGTACTTC.

The chain links TRBV28 to TRBJ2-2; D is possibly TRBD1 (6 bases). CDR1 and CDR2 (germline): MDHEN, SYDVKM. The CDR3 has 13 amino acids. Deletions cut 2 bases from V and 7 bases from J, with 8 bases between. The CDR3 coding sequence is TGTGCCAGCAGTTTACTACAGGGCGGGGAGCTGTTTTTT. Its translation: CASSLLQGGELFF.

The V call is TRBV6-1, the J call TRBJ1-5; TRBD1 matches 11 bases. The CDR3 consists of 14 residues. The germline gives CDR1 MNHNS, CDR2 SASEGT. With 4 bases clipped from V and 6 bases from J, the junction kept 2 bases outside the gene matches. The CDR3 sequence: CASSGTGGRQPQHF. In DNA form, the CDR3 reads TGTGCCAGCAGTGGGACAGGGGGCCGTCAGCCCCAGCATTTT.

The chain recombines TRBV4-1 with TRBJ1-1; D might be TRBD1 (5 bases). The CDR3 loop spans 16 amino acids. Germline V gene sequence: CDR1 MGHRA, CDR2 YSYEKL. Trimming left V 0 bases short and J 5 bases short, with 16 bases between. This CDR3 is CASSQDRIGATTEAFF. The CDR3 DNA reads as TGCGCCAGCAGCCAAGATCGGATAGGGGCCACAACTGAAGCTTTCTTT.

This clone was observed a single time. V and J are TRBV13 and TRBJ2-5, with TRBD2 matching over 8 bases. The CDR3 runs 14 residues. Germline CDR1 reads PRHDT; CDR2 reads FYEKMQ (reference sequence). V shed 0 bases and J 4 bases; nucleotides not matched to a gene: 1. The CDR3 loop is CASSLGRGGETQYF. In nucleotides, the CDR3 is TGTGCCAGCAGCTTAGGCCGGGGGGGAGAGACCCAGTACTTC.

This chain connects TRBV4-1 to TRBJ2-7; D ambiguous. CDR1 and CDR2 from the germline V gene are MGHRA and YSYEKL. The germline V and J ends were trimmed by 1 base and 4 bases, with 11 bases remaining between them. This CDR3 is 14 amino acids long. CDR3 nucleotides: TGCGCCAGCAGCCAAGGGACCCTTGAGTACGAGCAGTACTTC. Translating it yields CASSQGTLEYEQYF.

The chain links TRBV28 to TRBJ2-4; TRBD1 might be the D (6 bases). This CDR3 contains 16 residues. The ends were cut back, 6 bases at V and 5 bases at J, with 20 bases in the middle. Germline assignment: CDR1 MDHEN and CDR2 SYDVKM. The CDR3 protein is CASSEVGQKVQNIQYF. CDR3 DNA: TGTGCCAGCAGCGAGGTCGGACAGAAAGTACAAAACATTCAGTACTTC.

This clone qualifies as medium-sized. The chain carries TRBV28 and TRBJ2-5; no firm D call. The CDR3 runs to 12 residues. Germline V gene sequence: CDR1 MDHEN, CDR2 SYDVKM. V lost 11 bases and J 5 bases, leaving 15 bases between the germline ends. This CDR3 reads CASLTGDETQYF. The DNA of the CDR3 is TGTGCCTCACTAACGGGCGATGAGACCCAGTACTTC.

The chain uses TRBV7-2 and TRBJ1-4, with D unclear. The CDR3 spans 15 residues. Germline lookup yields CDR1 SGHTA and CDR2 FQGNSA. Trimming took off 1 base at V and 0 bases at J, with 6 bases between the two ends. The CDR3 here is CASSLGYTTNEKLFF. In DNA, the CDR3 is TGTGCCAGCAGCTTAGGATATACAACTAATGAAAAACTGTTTTTT.

The genes are TRBV30 and TRBJ2-1; 9 bases fit TRBD2. Germline CDR1 and CDR2: GTSNPN and SVGIG (reference sequence). CDR3 length equals 16 residues. The junction had 9 bases not matched to a gene; V was cut back by 2 bases and J by 4 bases. In nucleotides, the CDR3 is TGTGCCTGGAGTCCCTTAGCGGGAGCAGGATACAATGAGCAGTTCTTC. Its protein product is CAWSPLAGAGYNEQFF.

This sequence joins TRBV11-2 and TRBJ2-3, with unresolved D. The V and J ends lost 5 bases and 0 bases respectively, with 24 bases between them. CDR1 is SGHAT and CDR2 is FQNNGV in the germline V gene. The CDR3 is 19 residues long. The CDR3 spells CASSNSRFPGGPSTDTQYF. The DNA of the CDR3 is TGTGCCAGCAGCAACTCGCGCTTCCCCGGTGGGCCTAGCACAGATACGCAGTATTTT. Variable domain in full (rest from reference TRBV11-2 and TRBJ2-3): EAGVAQSPRYKIIEKRQSVAFWCNPISGHATLYWYQQILGQGPKLLIQFQNNGVVDDSQLPKDRFSAERLKGVDSTLKIQPAKLEDSAVYLCASSNSRFPGGPSTDTQYFGPGTRLTVL.

The chain joins TRBV13 to TRBJ2-3; perhaps D is TRBD1 or TRBD2 (6 bases each). Trimming removed 4 bases from V and 3 bases from J, with 14 bases in between. Germline V gene lookup returns CDR1 PRHDT and CDR2 FYEKMQ (reference sequence). There are 15 residues in the CDR3. The CDR3 DNA reads TGTGCCAGCAGCTCCACAGGGAGGCGGACAGATACGCAGTATTTT. Protein: CASSSTGRRTDTQYF. Together with reference TRBV13 and TRBJ2-3, the CDR3 gives the full variable domain: AAGVIQSPRHLIKEKRETATLKCYPIPRHDTVYWYQQGPGQDPQFLISFYEKMQSDKGSIPDRFSAQQFSDYHSELNMSSLELGDSALYFCASSSTGRRTDTQYFGPGTRLTVL.

V gene TRBV4-1 combines with J gene TRBJ2-3; 7 nucleotides match TRBD2. J was trimmed by 1 base and V by 0 bases; bases with no gene match: 13. Germline values: CDR1 MGHRA, CDR2 YSYEKL. This CDR3 is 19 amino acids long. For the CDR3, the DNA is TGCGCCAGCAGCCAAGATATGGCTAGGGCGGGAGAGGGCACAGATACGCAGTATTTT. Translating gives CASSQDMARAGEGTDTQYF.

This chain uses TRBV7-9 with TRBJ1-2; D is uncertain. The CDR3 loop spans 14 amino acids. Trimming left V 1 base short and J 4 bases short, with 10 bases between. Per germline, CDR1 SEHNR and CDR2 FQNEAQ (reference sequence). DNA of the CDR3: TGTGCCAGCAGCTTAGGTAATCCAGTCTATGGCTACACCTTC. The encoded protein is CASSLGNPVYGYTF.

V gene TRBV19 combines with J gene TRBJ2-1, with D possibly being TRBD1 (6 bases). Trimming took off 0 bases at V and 6 bases at J, with 15 bases between the two ends. CDR1 is LNHDA, CDR2 SQIVND, per germline (reference sequence). The CDR3 is 16 amino acids. CDR3 DNA sequence: TGTGCCAGTAGTATAGATGGACAGATGAGGGCCAATGAGCAGTTCTTC. As protein: CASSIDGQMRANEQFF.

This clone showed up just once. The gene calls are TRBV7-9 and TRBJ1-1; unclear D gene. This CDR3 is 13 amino acids long. Germline V gene data show CDR1 as SEHNR and CDR2 as FQNEAQ (reference sequence). Trimming pared 3 bases from V and 1 base from J, leaving 6 bases between. Written as DNA, the CDR3 is TGTGCCAGCAGCTTCCCAGGGAACACTGAAGCTTTCTTT. Its protein product is CASSFPGNTEAFF.

This chain joins TRBV28 and TRBJ2-7; TRBD2 matches at 11 bases. After removal of 3 bases from V and 6 bases from J, the junction contained 7 bases not matched to a gene. Germline assignment: CDR1 MDHEN and CDR2 SYDVKM. The CDR3 consists of 15 residues. CDR3 residues: CASSLRLAGPGEQYF. For the CDR3, the DNA is TGTGCCAGCAGTTTGAGACTAGCGGGACCAGGCGAGCAGTACTTC.

The V call is TRBV19, the J call TRBJ2-2; TRBD1 or TRBD2 may be the D gene (6 bases each). Deletions cut 5 bases from V and 7 bases from J, with 14 bases between. This CDR3 has 14 residues. CDR1 and CDR2 (germline): LNHDA, SQIVND (reference sequence). Written as DNA, the CDR3 is TGTGCCAGTAGTTACAGGGACTCCGGCGGGGAGCTGTTTTTT. Translation gives CASSYRDSGGELFF.

In nucleotides, the CDR3 is TGTGCCAGCAGCCCACGACAGGGGTACGAGCAGTACTTC. Its translation: CASSPRQGYEQYF. The rearrangement links TRBV7-9 to TRBJ2-7, with 8 nucleotides matching TRBD1. The CDR3 extends over 13 amino acids. Per germline, CDR1 SEHNR and CDR2 FQNEAQ (reference sequence). With 5 bases clipped from V and 4 bases from J, the junction kept 4 bases outside the gene matches.

A single count supports this clone. The V gene is TRBV15, the J gene TRBJ2-7; D is unclear. This CDR3 comprises 12 residues. Germline CDR1 and CDR2: LNHNV and YYDKDF (reference sequence). Deletions cut 6 bases from V and 2 bases from J, with 8 bases between. The CDR3 loop reads CATSTAAYEQYF. CDR3 nucleotides: TGTGCCACCAGTACAGCTGCCTACGAGCAGTACTTC.

The chain links TRBV28 to TRBJ1-1; D remains unclear. Trimming cost V 6 bases and J 3 bases, with 11 bases left between them. Germline values: CDR1 MDHEN, CDR2 SYDVKM. The CDR3 has 13 amino acids. The CDR3 protein is CASREGGYTEAFF. The CDR3 bases are TGTGCCAGCAGAGAGGGAGGGTACACTGAAGCTTTCTTT.

The chain links TRBV9 to TRBJ2-1, with D maybe TRBD1 (6 bases). Between the trimmed V and J ends, which lost 3 bases and 0 bases, there was a span of 10 bases. The germline CDR1 and CDR2 sequences are SGDLS and YYNGEE. The CDR3 runs to 15 residues. As DNA, the CDR3 is TGTGCCAGCAGCGCCGGACAGCGCTCCTACAATGAGCAGTTCTTC. Its protein product is CASSAGQRSYNEQFF.

The chain carries TRBV11-2 and TRBJ2-7; D is uncertain. The CDR3 runs to 14 residues. The V and J ends lost 5 bases and 4 bases respectively, with 15 bases between them. Germline V CDR1 and CDR2: SGHAT, FQNNGV. Written as DNA, the CDR3 is TGTGCCAGCAGCCTTTGGTCGGCCGGGTACGAGCAGTACTTC. It specifies CASSLWSAGYEQYF.

This chain links TRBV6-6 with TRBJ2-5; 7 bases map to TRBD1. Germline V gene lookup returns CDR1 MNHNY and CDR2 SVGAGI (reference sequence). The CDR3 consists of 13 residues. V shed 10 bases and J 2 bases; nucleotides not matched to a gene: 7. DNA for the CDR3: TGTGCCACCAAAAGACAGGGACAAGAGACCCAGTACTTC. This sequence encodes CATKRQGQETQYF.

Remarks on this clone: Other DNA sequences in this specimen translate into the identical CDR3. The rearrangement links TRBV11-2 to TRBJ1-1, with D unclear. V was cut by 1 base and J by 1 base, with 7 bases left in between. Germline V lookup: CDR1 SGHAT, CDR2 FQNNGV. CDR3 size: 14 residues. The CDR3 sequence is CASSLVSRNTEAFF. CDR3 nucleotide sequence: TGTGCCAGCAGCTTAGTTTCCAGGAACACTGAAGCTTTCTTT. The whole variable domain, remainder taken from reference TRBV11-2 and TRBJ1-1, is EAGVAQSPRYKIIEKRQSVAFWCNPISGHATLYWYQQILGQGPKLLIQFQNNGVVDDSQLPKDRFSAERLKGVDSTLKIQPAKLEDSAVYLCASSLVSRNTEAFFGQGTRLTVV.